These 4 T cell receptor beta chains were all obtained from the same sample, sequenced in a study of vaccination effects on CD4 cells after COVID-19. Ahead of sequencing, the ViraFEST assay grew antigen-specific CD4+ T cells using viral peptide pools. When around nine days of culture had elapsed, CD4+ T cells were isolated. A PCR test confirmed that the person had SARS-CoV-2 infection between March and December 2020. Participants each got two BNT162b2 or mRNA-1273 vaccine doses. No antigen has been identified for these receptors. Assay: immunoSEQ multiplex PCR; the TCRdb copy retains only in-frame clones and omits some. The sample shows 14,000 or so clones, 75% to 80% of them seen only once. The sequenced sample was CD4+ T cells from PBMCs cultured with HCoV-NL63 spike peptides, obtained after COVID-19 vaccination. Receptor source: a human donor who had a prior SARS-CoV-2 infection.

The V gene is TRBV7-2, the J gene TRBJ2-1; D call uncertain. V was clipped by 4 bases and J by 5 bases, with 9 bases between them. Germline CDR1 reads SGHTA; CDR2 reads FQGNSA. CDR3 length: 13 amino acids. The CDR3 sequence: CASSSTVDNEQFF. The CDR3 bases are TGTGCCAGCAGCTCCACCGTAGACAATGAGCAGTTCTTC.

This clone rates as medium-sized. CDR3 in amino acids: CASSQYGLAGEYRDTQYF. DNA of the CDR3: TGTGCCAGCAGTCAGTATGGACTAGCGGGAGAATATAGAGATACGCAGTATTTT. V usage is TRBV7-2 and J usage is TRBJ2-3; TRBD2 agrees at 13 bases. Germline CDR1 is SGHTA and CDR2 is FQGNSA. J gave up 5 bases and V 6 bases, and 14 bases lay outside the gene matches. The CDR3 has 18 amino acids. Supplemented by reference TRBV7-2 and TRBJ2-3, the full variable domain reads GAGVSQSPSNKVTEKGKDVELRCDPISGHTALYWYRQSLGQGLEFLIYFQGNSAPDKSGLPSDRFSAERTGGSVSTLTIQRTQQEDSAVYLCASSQYGLAGEYRDTQYFGPGTRLTVL.

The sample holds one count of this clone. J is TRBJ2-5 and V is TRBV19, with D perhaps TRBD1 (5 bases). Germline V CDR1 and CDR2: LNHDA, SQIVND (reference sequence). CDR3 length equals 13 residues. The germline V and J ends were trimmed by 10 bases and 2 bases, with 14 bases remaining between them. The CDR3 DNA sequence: TGTGCCACCGAGAGCACAGGTCAAGAGACCCAGTACTTC. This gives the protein CATESTGQETQYF.

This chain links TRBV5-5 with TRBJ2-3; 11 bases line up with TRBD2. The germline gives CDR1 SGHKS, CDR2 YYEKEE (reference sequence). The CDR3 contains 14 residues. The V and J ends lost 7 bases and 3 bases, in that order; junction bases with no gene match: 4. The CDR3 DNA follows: TGTGCCAGCCTCCCTAGCGGGGGGACAGATACGCAGTATTTT. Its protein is CASLPSGGTDTQYF. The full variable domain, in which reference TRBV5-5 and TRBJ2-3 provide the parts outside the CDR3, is DAGVTQSPTHLIKTRGQQVTLRCSPISGHKSVSWYQQVLGQGPQFIFQYYEKEERGRGNFPDRFSARQFPNYSSELNVNALLLGDSALYLCASLPSGGTDTQYFGPGTRLTVL.